The T cell receptor beta chain described here comes from a study of blood T cell repertoires in COVID-19. Germline CDR1 and CDR2: MNHEY and SVGAGI. The CDR3 runs to 15 residues. Trimming took 11 bases from V and 0 from J, leaving 17 bases between them. The table came from immunoSEQ multiplex PCR; TCRdb's copy has only in-frame clones and leaves some out. The sample includes more than 90,000 clones, approximately 79% of them seen just once. Sequenced sample: peripheral blood. V gene TRBV6-5 combines with J gene TRBJ1-5, with D perhaps matching TRBD1 (5 bases). The sequence came from a man in his fifties with acute or convalescent COVID-19. The chain's CDR3 is CAARDLPYSNQPQHF. The CDR3 coding sequence is TGTGCCGCAAGGGACTTACCATATAGCAATCAGCCCCAGCATTTT.